Below are 8 T cell receptor beta chains sequenced from a single sample in a study of blood T cell repertoires in COVID-19. Using immunoSEQ multiplex PCR, the repertoire was profiled, and TCRdb retains in-frame clones only, with some absent. The sample yields over 45,000 clones, roughly 80% seen once. Sample: peripheral blood. The origin of the receptors is a human donor in a cohort sampled during active or convalescent COVID-19.

The chain couples TRBV10-3 to TRBJ2-1, with 14 bases lining up with TRBD2. Trimming took 6 bases from V and 8 from J; bases not matched to a gene: 3. Per germline, CDR1 ENHRY and CDR2 SYGVKD. The CDR3 contains 14 residues. The CDR3 spells CAISRTSGGHEQFF. CDR3 DNA: TGTGCCATCAGCCGGACTAGCGGGGGGCATGAGCAGTTCTTC.

The J gene is TRBJ1-5, the V gene TRBV27, with D perhaps TRBD1 (6 bases). This CDR3 region has 14 residues. Trimming took 6 bases from V and 3 from J, leaving 12 bases between them. The germline gives CDR1 MNHEY, CDR2 SMNVEV (reference sequence). Here the CDR3 reads CASRNRDINQPQHF. CDR3 nucleotides: TGTGCCAGCAGGAACCGGGACATCAATCAGCCCCAGCATTTT.

The chain employs TRBV5-1 and TRBJ2-1; 9 bases align to TRBD1. CDR3 length: 15 residues. Germline values: CDR1 SGHRS, CDR2 YFSETQ. V was pared by 0 bases and J by 9 bases, with 7 bases of the junction left unmatched. This chain's CDR3 is CASSLGGQGQGEQFF. CDR3 DNA sequence: TGCGCCAGCAGCTTGGGGGGACAGGGTCAGGGTGAGCAGTTCTTC.

The V gene is TRBV7-2, the J gene TRBJ1-2; a weak D match, TRBD1 (5 bases). The germline V gene has CDR1 SGHTA and CDR2 FQGNSA. CDR3 size: 17 residues. V lost 3 bases to trimming and J lost 0 bases, with 17 bases between them. This CDR3 is CASSLGQAPPPNYGYTF. In DNA, the CDR3 is TGTGCCAGCAGCTTGGGGCAGGCCCCCCCACCTAACTATGGCTACACCTTC.

This clone has just a few counts. V gene TRBV7-2 combines with J gene TRBJ2-2, with 7 bases fitting TRBD2. Per germline, CDR1 SGHTA and CDR2 FQGNSA. The trim removed 5 bases at V and 4 bases at J, leaving 4 bases unmatched. This CDR3 region has 14 residues. The CDR3 reads CASSPGGGTGELFF. Here the CDR3 DNA reads TGTGCCAGCAGCCCCGGCGGGGGCACCGGGGAGCTGTTTTTT.

The genes are TRBV29-1 and TRBJ2-5; the D gene is possibly TRBD1 (6 bases). V lost 5 bases to trimming and J lost 5 bases, with 21 bases between them. Germline V gene sequence: CDR1 SQVTM, CDR2 ANQGSEA. This CDR3 region has 15 residues. The CDR3 DNA follows: TGCAGCGTTAACCCCGGGACAACCGGGTCGGAGACCCAGTACTTC. Residues: CSVNPGTTGSETQYF.

The chain combines TRBV7-6 with TRBJ2-6; a possible D gene is TRBD1 (5 bases). V shed 5 bases and J shed 0 bases, with 11 bases lying between them. Germline CDR1 and CDR2: SGHVS and FNYEAQ. This CDR3 comprises 16 residues. The CDR3 bases are TGTGCCAGCAGCCCCGTGGGGCGCTCTGGGGCCAACGTCCTGACTTTC. This codes for CASSPVGRSGANVLTF. Based on the CDR3 plus reference TRBV7-6 and TRBJ2-6, the full variable domain is GAGVSQSPRYKVTKRGQDVALRCDPISGHVSLYWYRQALGQGPEFLTYFNYEAQQDKSGLPNDRFSAERPEGSISTLTIQRTEQRDSAMYRCASSPVGRSGANVLTFGAGSRLTVL.

V usage is TRBV29-1 and J usage is TRBJ1-4; D is unclear. CDR3 size: 12 residues. Trimming shortened V by 1 base and J by 5 bases, and 5 bases separated the two germline ends. Germline V gives CDR1 SQVTM, CDR2 ANQGSEA. The CDR3 loop reads CSVEARNEKLFF. The CDR3 coding sequence is TGCAGCGTTGAAGCTAGGAATGAAAAACTGTTTTTT.